A single sample is the source of the 5 T cell receptor beta chains below, sequenced in a study. Amplification of TRBV12-4/TRBJ1-2 clonotypes used adaptor-ligated barcode primers. A single record per CDR3 protein comes from TCRdb applying MiXCR to the multiplex PCR reads. The profile shows approximately 1,200 distinct CDR3 sequences, around 25% of them singletons. The sorted Tregs were CD4+CD25+CD127-/low cells. Source material: tumor-infiltrating Tregs sorted from the breast tumor. All receptors come from a female donor with breast cancer.

By sample fraction, this clonotype is large. The chain recombines TRBV12-3 or TRBV12-4 with TRBJ1-2; D perhaps matches TRBD1 (6 bases). The CDR3 runs 14 residues. Trimming stripped 5 bases from V and 4 bases from J, with 14 bases between. DNA of the CDR3: TGTGCCAGCAGTCCCGGACAGTTACCCTATGGCTACACCTTC. It translates to CASSPGQLPYGYTF.

This clonotype is classed as large. The rearrangement links TRBV12-3 or TRBV12-4 to TRBJ1-2, with unresolved D. This CDR3 comprises 12 residues. Trimming took off 6 bases at V and 7 bases at J, with 12 bases between the two ends. The CDR3: CASSPGGRGYTF. The CDR3 DNA sequence: TGTGCCAGCAGCCCAGGCGGCCGTGGCTACACCTTC.

The chain recombines TRBV12-3 or TRBV12-4 with TRBJ1-2; TRBD1 matches 7 bases. V shed 4 bases and J 4 bases; nucleotides not matched to a gene: 3. The CDR3 spans 13 residues. CDR3 DNA: TGTGCCAGCAGTTGGGACAGAACCTATGGCTACACCTTC. Protein sequence: CASSWDRTYGYTF.

This clonotype is medium-sized within its sample. The V call is TRBV12-3 or TRBV12-4, the J call TRBJ1-2, with 9 bases lining up with TRBD1. V was pared by 6 bases and J by 7 bases, with 12 bases of the junction left unmatched. This CDR3 spans 15 amino acids. CDR3 region: CASSSFSRTGAGYTF. The CDR3 DNA is TGTGCCAGCAGCTCCTTCTCCCGGACAGGGGCTGGCTACACCTTC.

This clonotype is classed as large. The chain uses TRBV12-3 or TRBV12-4 and TRBJ1-2; no definite D call. V lost 11 bases and J 4 bases, leaving 17 bases between the germline ends. CDR3 length: 13 amino acids. The CDR3 DNA sequence: TGTGCCCTCAGGCCCGACGGATTCTATGGCTACACCTTC. Its translation is CALRPDGFYGYTF.